A selection of T cell receptor beta chains follows, all from one sample in a study of T cells in Graves' hyperthyroidism and ophthalmopathy. A single record per CDR3 protein comes from TCRdb applying MiXCR to the multiplex PCR reads. The sample records approximately 510,000 distinct CDR3 sequences, 40% to 50% being singletons. The sample was peripheral blood or thyroid tissue (not recorded which). These receptor sequences come from an adult woman with Graves' disease, either hyperthyroidism or ophthalmopathy (not recorded which). CDR3s include the opening cysteine and the closing phenylalanine or tryptophan. Each record gives: D gene, clone size, J gene, V gene, CDR3 protein, CDR3 DNA. The D gene is left open where the match is weak. Some rows have no size entry. The others give once, few or many, or a class for an expanded clone.

TRBD1	many	TRBJ1-2	TRBV29-1	CSVTGDSGYTF	TGCAGCGTAACAGGGGACTCTGGCTACACCTTC
TRBD1	few	TRBJ1-2	TRBV7-9	CASSTPPMTGEF	TGTGCCAGCAGCACCCCCCCCATGACAGGGGAATTC
NA	many	TRBJ1-4	TRBV14	CASSAYLGEKLFF	TGTGCCAGCAGCGCCTACTTGGGTGAAAAACTGTTTTTT
NA	NA	TRBJ2-5	TRBV12-3/TRBV12-4	CASSLLLAGAETQYF	TGTGCCAGCAGTTTACTTCTGGCGGGGGCAGAGACCCAGTACTTC
TRBD1	NA	TRBJ2-7	TRBV29-1	CSVESSPGQGLRYEQYF	TGCAGCGTTGAGAGTTCCCCGGGACAGGGGCTCCGATACGAGCAGTACTTC
NA	NA	TRBJ2-7	TRBV7-9	CASSQALYGRREQYF	TGTGCCAGCAGCCAAGCCCTCTACGGGAGACGCGAGCAGTACTTC
NA	few	TRBJ1-5	TRBV7-2	CASSARDMGQPQHF	TGTGCCAGCAGCGCAAGGGACATGGGACAGCCCCAGCATTTT
NA	NA	TRBJ2-5	TRBV27	CASSYNRDGETQYF	TGTGCCAGCAGTTATAACAGGGACGGAGAGACCCAGTACTTC
TRBD1	few	TRBJ1-2	TRBV25-1	CARNPGTGGIYGYTF	TGTGCCAGAAACCCCGGGACAGGGGGCATCTATGGCTACACCTTC
TRBD2	many	TRBJ2-5	TRBV9	CASSPFPGLQETQYF	TGTGCCAGCAGCCCCTTCCCGGGACTACAAGAGACCCAGTACTTC
NA	few	TRBJ2-7	TRBV28	CASSPSGFGEQYF	TGTGCCAGCAGTCCCTCTGGTTTCGGCGAGCAGTACTTC
NA	few	TRBJ1-1	TRBV10-3	CAISDRTVTEAFF	TGTGCCATCAGTGATAGGACAGTGACTGAAGCTTTCTTT
NA	NA	TRBJ2-5	TRBV7-6	CASSQGTQETQYF	TGCGCCAGCAGCCAAGGCACCCAGGAGACCCAGTACTTC
TRBD1	many	TRBJ1-2	TRBV19	CASSPGQDFNYGYTF	TGTGCCAGTAGTCCTGGACAGGACTTTAACTATGGCTACACCTTC
NA	NA	TRBJ2-7	TRBV15	CATSRNPYEQYF	TGTGCCACCAGCAGAAACCCCTACGAGCAGTACTTC
TRBD1	many	TRBJ2-7	TRBV20-1	CSARDNRGKYEQYF	TGCAGTGCTAGAGACAACAGGGGGAAGTACGAGCAGTACTTC
TRBD1	many	TRBJ1-2	TRBV4-2	CASSHLGQGGGYGYTF	TGTGCCAGCAGCCATCTCGGACAGGGAGGCGGCTATGGCTACACCTTC
NA	many	TRBJ2-2	TRBV12-3/TRBV12-4	CASAPGYTGELFF	TGTGCCAGCGCTCCTGGGTACACCGGGGAGCTGTTTTTT
TRBD1	few	TRBJ1-4	TRBV7-9	CASTRTGTADEKLFF	TGCGCCAGCACGCGGACAGGGACAGCCGATGAAAAACTGTTTTTT
NA	few	TRBJ2-7	TRBV29-1	CSVEGTDEQYF	TGCAGCGTTGAGGGCACAGACGAGCAGTACTTC
NA	NA	TRBJ2-7	TRBV20-1	CSATRVGSYEQYF	TGCAGTGCGACCCGCGTGGGCTCCTACGAGCAGTACTTC
NA	NA	TRBJ1-4	TRBV7-9	CASSLTGDATNEKLFF	TGTGCCAGCAGCCTAACAGGAGACGCAACTAATGAAAAACTGTTTTTT
TRBD1	many	TRBJ1-4	TRBV7-9	CASSDHGTGYEKLFF	TGTGCCAGCAGCGACCACGGGACAGGGTATGAAAAACTGTTTTTT
NA	NA	TRBJ2-7	TRBV5-1	CASSKGNEQCF	TGCGCCAGCAGCAAGGGGAACGAGCAGTGCTTC
TRBD2	once	TRBJ2-7	TRBV7-9	CAGSLSGLPTYEQYF	TGTGCCGGCAGCCTATCGGGACTACCCACCTACGAGCAGTACTTC
TRBD1	NA	TRBJ1-2	TRBV9	CASSVVSQGGYGYTF	TGTGCCAGCAGCGTAGTTTCTCAGGGGGGCTATGGCTACACCTTC
TRBD2	NA	TRBJ2-2	TRBV7-9	CASSPPSGRDRELFF	TGTGCCAGCAGCCCCCCTAGCGGGAGGGATCGGGAGCTGTTTTTT
NA	NA	TRBJ1-4	TRBV29-1	CSGGLGEKLFF	TGCAGCGGGGGGCTGGGGGAAAAACTGTTTTTT
NA	NA	TRBJ2-5	TRBV5-8	CASPVRGRETQYF	TGTGCAAGCCCGGTCAGGGGGAGGGAGACCCAGTACTTC
NA	NA	TRBJ2-5	TRBV7-9	CASSLARRATEKETQYF	TGTGCCAGCAGCTTAGCGCGCAGGGCAACTGAGAAAGAGACCCAGTACTTC
TRBD2	many	TRBJ2-2	TRBV7-9	CASSATTEREFGELFF	TGTGCCAGCAGCGCCACCACCGAGCGGGAGTTCGGGGAGCTGTTTTTT
NA	NA	TRBJ1-2	TRBV29-1	CSVGSVNYGYTF	TGCAGCGTTGGTTCCGTGAACTATGGCTACACCTTC
TRBD1	NA	TRBJ1-2	TRBV9	CASSVAAGGGYGYTF	TGTGCCAGCAGCGTAGCGGCAGGGGGCGGCTATGGCTACACCTTC
NA	few	TRBJ1-6	TRBV25-1	CASSDSRGKPYNSPLHF	TGTGCCAGCAGTGATAGTAGGGGGAAACCCTATAATTCACCCCTCCACTTT
TRBD1	NA	TRBJ2-5	TRBV20-1	CSAKPGQGTQYF	TGCAGTGCTAAACCGGGACAGGGGACCCAGTACTTC
NA	NA	TRBJ2-3	TRBV20-1	CSAHNRGPDTQYF	TGCAGTGCACACAACCGGGGCCCAGATACACAGTATTTT
TRBD2	NA	TRBJ2-3	TRBV5-1	CASSQGLAGGITADTQYF	TGCGCCAGCAGCCAGGGACTAGCGGGAGGGATCACCGCAGATACGCAGTATTTT
NA	many	TRBJ1-2	TRBV29-1	CSVALGGNYGYTF	TGCAGCGTTGCCCTCGGGGGCAACTATGGCTACACCTTC
TRBD1	few	TRBJ1-1	TRBV5-1	CASSPTGADTEAFF	TGCGCCAGCAGCCCGACAGGGGCGGACACTGAAGCTTTCTTT
TRBD2	NA	TRBJ2-2	TRBV25-1	CASSASDGRSAGELFF	TGTGCCAGCAGTGCTAGCGACGGGAGGAGCGCCGGGGAGCTGTTTTTT
NA	NA	TRBJ1-1	TRBV7-8	CASTVPGVANTEAFF	TGTGCCAGCACCGTCCCGGGGGTGGCGAACACTGAAGCTTTCTTT
TRBD2	NA	TRBJ2-7	TRBV20-1	CSASLAGGLYEQYF	TGCAGTGCTAGTCTAGCGGGAGGGCTGTACGAGCAGTACTTC
TRBD2	once	TRBJ2-7	TRBV20-1	CSARDLGLAGALDYEQYF	TGCAGTGCTAGAGATCTGGGACTAGCGGGAGCCTTGGACTACGAGCAGTACTTC
NA	few	TRBJ1-1	TRBV10-3	CAISGEVNTEAFF	TGTGCCATATCAGGGGAGGTGAACACTGAAGCTTTCTTT
NA	many	TRBJ1-1	TRBV2	CASRATDLNTEAFF	TGTGCCAGCAGAGCGACAGACTTGAACACTGAAGCTTTCTTT
NA	NA	TRBJ2-7	TRBV12-3/TRBV12-4	CASSGVGLPYEQYF	TGTGCCAGCAGTGGGGTGGGACTGCCCTACGAGCAGTACTTC
TRBD1	NA	TRBJ1-1	TRBV3-1	CASSYRGKNTEAFF	TGTGCCAGCAGTTACAGGGGTAAGAACACTGAAGCTTTCTTT
NA	NA	TRBJ2-3	TRBV6-5	CASSYSVPDTQYF	TGTGCCAGCAGTTACTCGGTGCCAGATACGCAGTATTTT